The rows below give T cell receptor beta chains drawn from one sample of a study of post-analysis software for immune sequencing data. TCRdb re-analysed the PCR reads in MiXCR, keeping a single row per CDR3 protein. The sample shows around 700,000 distinct CDR3 sequences, over 45% of them seen only once. The sample consisted of blood. The origin of the receptors is a girl aged 2 to 9 with multiple sclerosis. The conserved cysteine and the conserved F or W are not part of the CDR3 here. The order of the fields is CDR3 length, J gene, V gene, CDR3 protein.

11 | TRBJ2-3 | TRBV5-1 | ASSSPVPNTQY
14 | TRBJ2-3 | TRBV2 | ASSEDSIISTDTQY
13 | TRBJ2-5 | TRBV20-1 | SARDGVSGQETQY
12 | TRBJ2-1 | TRBV29-1 | SVEGGSSYNEQF
14 | TRBJ2-7 | TRBV29-1 | SVGGSGEHSSYEQY
13 | TRBJ2-3 | TRBV11-1 | ASGRISGESVTQY
13 | TRBJ2-3 | TRBV20-1 | SAPFVSSSTDTQY
12 | TRBJ2-5 | TRBV6-2/TRBV6-3 | ASSDWDRPETQY
10 | TRBJ1-2 | TRBV29-1 | SVTADEGGYT
12 | NA | TRBV7-3 | ASSLGTDKGEQY
13 | TRBJ2-7 | TRBV12-3/TRBV12-4 | ASSLDHTSVYEQY
15 | TRBJ2-5 | TRBV7-2 | ASSLWAGGTAQETQY
13 | TRBJ2-5 | TRBV20-1 | SAPLAGGSQETQY
11 | TRBJ2-1 | TRBV12-3/TRBV12-4 | ASSLPPYNEQF
15 | TRBJ2-1 | TRBV5-1 | ASSLLASGSGYNEQF
13 | TRBJ2-1 | TRBV5-1 | ASSLAGRPSNEQF
18 | TRBJ2-4 | TRBV6-4 | ASSGRDSFIPELAKNIQY
11 | TRBJ2-1 | TRBV4-3 | ASSPAAWTEQF
12 | TRBJ2-5 | TRBV5-1 | ASSLGSSQETQY
11 | TRBJ1-1 | TRBV10-3 | AISEDANTEAF
15 | TRBJ2-7 | TRBV21-1 | ASSSPRDRGGTYEQY
9 | TRBJ1-1 | TRBV6-6 | ASSMPPEAF
11 | TRBJ1-3 | TRBV6-5 | ASSYSGGNTIY
11 | TRBJ2-1 | TRBV12-3/TRBV12-4 | ASSILATVEQF
12 | TRBJ2-7 | TRBV20-1 | SARRGGRGYEQY
12 | TRBJ2-7 | TRBV29-1 | SVEDEDHSYEQY
9 | TRBJ2-7 | TRBV28 | AIRRTYEQY
12 | TRBJ2-7 | TRBV3-1 | ASSQGLVTYEQY
12 | TRBJ2-1 | TRBV11-2 | ASSLVPLHNEQF
13 | TRBJ2-3 | TRBV5-1 | ASSLGPPRTDTQY
13 | TRBJ2-5 | TRBV6-6 | ASSKTSGSGETQY
13 | TRBJ2-7 | TRBV7-9 | ASSLGGQGAKEQY
12 | TRBJ1-2 | TRBV15 | ATSRDISNYGYT
9 | TRBJ2-3 | TRBV20-1 | SARLVDTQY
12 | TRBJ2-1 | TRBV12-3/TRBV12-4 | ASSLWEGYNEQF
14 | TRBJ2-1 | TRBV12-3/TRBV12-4 | ASRDRVGHSYNEQF
9 | TRBJ2-1 | TRBV5-1 | ASSLAGRQF
11 | TRBJ1-1 | TRBV18 | ASSPPLNTEAF
12 | TRBJ1-2 | TRBV24-1 | ATSDFDRDKGYT
13 | TRBJ2-5 | TRBV7-2 | ASSLSGTRQETQY
15 | TRBJ2-3 | TRBV20-1 | SARGGPGDRGTDTQY
13 | TRBJ2-1 | TRBV20-1 | SARRGSGSRNEQF
12 | TRBJ2-1 | TRBV15 | ATSRQGWTGEQF
11 | TRBJ2-7 | TRBV18 | ASSTGIRHEQY
13 | TRBJ2-3 | TRBV21-1 | ASSPQALDTDTQY
14 | TRBJ2-1 | TRBV7-9 | ASRPPSGGFYNEQF
15 | TRBJ2-3 | TRBV3-1 | ASSQASSGGAEDTQY
14 | TRBJ1-2 | TRBV4-2 | ASSRTTPGGGYGYT
11 | TRBJ2-5 | TRBV10-3 | AISVGYQETQY
15 | TRBJ2-5 | TRBV20-1 | SAIGPSAEMYQETQY
13 | TRBJ2-1 | TRBV7-3 | ASSLRGDTYNEQF
16 | TRBJ2-5 | TRBV6-5 | ASSYDGLAGTYQETQY
12 | TRBJ2-1 | TRBV4-1 | ASSRTLSYNEQF
11 | TRBJ2-1 | TRBV5-1 | ASSPKSQNEQF
12 | TRBJ2-3 | TRBV11-2 | ASSHPGERDTQY
12 | TRBJ1-2 | TRBV19 | ASSIIHGTAGYT
12 | NA | TRBV6-2/TRBV6-3 | ASSPTGGRKTQY